This is a list of T cell receptor beta chains from one sample in a study of cytomegalovirus exposure and HLA in healthy donors. Profiled with immunoSEQ multiplex PCR; TCRdb holds only in-frame clones, not every one. The sample has 90,000 to 150,000 clones; over 75% are singletons. What was sequenced was PBMCs. The source is a man aged 18 to 30 in good health and CMV-seropositive. CDR3s leave out the opening cysteine and the closing phenylalanine or tryptophan. Fields, in order: J gene, D gene, CDR3 length, V gene, CDR3 protein. D genes are given only for firm matches.

J gene: TRBJ1-1
D gene: -
CDR3 length: 14
V gene: TRBV7-6
CDR3 protein: ASSLGVGLLNTEAF

J gene: TRBJ2-7
D gene: -
CDR3 length: 12
V gene: TRBV6-5
CDR3 protein: ASRPQGANYEQY

J gene: TRBJ2-7
D gene: TRBD1
CDR3 length: 13
V gene: TRBV7-9
CDR3 protein: ASSLETGDVYEQY

J gene: TRBJ2-5
D gene: -
CDR3 length: 11
V gene: TRBV21-1
CDR3 protein: ASSKRERGTQY

J gene: TRBJ1-1
D gene: -
CDR3 length: 11
V gene: TRBV19
CDR3 protein: ASLRGENTEAF

J gene: TRBJ1-2
D gene: TRBD1
CDR3 length: 12
V gene: TRBV19
CDR3 protein: ASSPDRSRYGYT

J gene: TRBJ2-1
D gene: TRBD1
CDR3 length: 14
V gene: TRBV28
CDR3 protein: ASSQYRGRDRYEQF

J gene: TRBJ2-7
D gene: -
CDR3 length: 12
V gene: TRBV5-1
CDR3 protein: ASSLVDRIYEQY

J gene: TRBJ2-2
D gene: TRBD1
CDR3 length: 13
V gene: TRBV5-6
CDR3 protein: ASSPGTVAFLELF

J gene: TRBJ2-3
D gene: -
CDR3 length: 10
V gene: TRBV5-1
CDR3 protein: ASSLHTDTQY

J gene: TRBJ1-1
D gene: -
CDR3 length: 13
V gene: TRBV5-1
CDR3 protein: ASSLTGLKDTEAF

J gene: TRBJ1-1
D gene: TRBD1
CDR3 length: 13
V gene: TRBV4-1
CDR3 protein: ASSQQETGGTEAF

J gene: -
D gene: -
CDR3 length: 13
V gene: TRBV6-1
CDR3 protein: ASNNARGAVDEQY

J gene: TRBJ1-1
D gene: -
CDR3 length: 13
V gene: TRBV7-9
CDR3 protein: ASSLDWSGISEAF

J gene: TRBJ1-2
D gene: TRBD1
CDR3 length: 13
V gene: TRBV5-6
CDR3 protein: ASSGLGTGYYGYT

J gene: TRBJ1-3
D gene: -
CDR3 length: 15
V gene: TRBV12-2
CDR3 protein: ASRSVWRADSGNTIY

J gene: TRBJ2-7
D gene: TRBD2
CDR3 length: 12
V gene: TRBV7-9
CDR3 protein: ASSLLGGSDEQY

J gene: TRBJ1-6
D gene: TRBD1
CDR3 length: 11
V gene: TRBV6-5
CDR3 protein: ASRWTGDSPLH

J gene: TRBJ2-5
D gene: TRBD2
CDR3 length: 12
V gene: TRBV6-6
CDR3 protein: ASSSKAGSETQY

J gene: TRBJ1-6
D gene: -
CDR3 length: 14
V gene: TRBV7-9
CDR3 protein: ASSLDREGGNSPLH

J gene: TRBJ2-5
D gene: TRBD2
CDR3 length: 14
V gene: TRBV18
CDR3 protein: ASSPPGTSGQETQY

J gene: TRBJ2-7
D gene: -
CDR3 length: 12
V gene: TRBV5-8
CDR3 protein: ASSLARRRYEQY

J gene: TRBJ2-1
D gene: TRBD2
CDR3 length: 14
V gene: TRBV6-1
CDR3 protein: ASSGASGSSYNEQF

J gene: TRBJ1-1
D gene: TRBD1
CDR3 length: 12
V gene: TRBV18
CDR3 protein: ASSLGTGETEAF

J gene: TRBJ1-1
D gene: -
CDR3 length: 11
V gene: TRBV9
CDR3 protein: ASSVVANTEAF

J gene: TRBJ2-3
D gene: -
CDR3 length: 14
V gene: TRBV4-1
CDR3 protein: ASSQESRGLSDTQY

J gene: TRBJ2-5
D gene: TRBD2
CDR3 length: 11
V gene: TRBV19
CDR3 protein: ASSGGGWETQY

J gene: TRBJ1-3
D gene: -
CDR3 length: 15
V gene: TRBV30
CDR3 protein: AWKSGRGTLSGNTIY